This T cell receptor beta chain was identified during a study of cytomegalovirus exposure and HLA in healthy donors. About the research overall: In a previous analysis, nearly 120 million unique TCR beta sequences were found from about 190 million T cells. Study-wide results and limits: An observed cluster of highly shared sequence variants was recorded as a likely sequencing artifact.

This PCR relied on a set of 60 Vbeta primers and 13 Jbeta primers. Using immunoSEQ multiplex PCR, the repertoire was profiled, and TCRdb retains in-frame clones only, with some absent. The sample contains fewer than 120,000 clones, around 84% of which appear only once. As concerns this clone: Its cognate antigen is unknown.

This TCR came from a woman aged 25 to 39 in good health and CMV-seronegative. The material sequenced was PBMCs.

Here the CDR3 reads CASSFTQQPYEQYF. CDR3 DNA sequence: TGTGCCAGCAGCTTTACCCAACAGCCCTACGAGCAGTACTTC. This sequence joins TRBV5-8 and TRBJ2-7; no definite D call. The ends were cut back, 2 bases at V and 2 bases at J, with 11 bases in the middle. This CDR3 contains 14 residues. Germline lookup yields CDR1 SGHTS and CDR2 YDEGEE. Based on the CDR3 plus reference TRBV5-8 and TRBJ2-7, the full variable domain is EAGVTQSPTHLIKTRGQQATLRCSPISGHTSVYWYQQALGLGLQFLLWYDEGEERNRGNFPPRFSGRQFPNYSSELNVNALELEDSALYLCASSFTQQPYEQYFGPGTRLTVT.